This TCR beta chain was obtained from a study of shared clonotypes between healthy human individuals. Libraries were prepared by immunoSEQ multiplex PCR; TCRdb keeps only in-frame clonotypes and omits some of them. In the table there are about 490,000 clones, approximately 82% of which are singletons. The clonotype originates from a woman aged 40 to 49 in good health. Some clones in this sample may be carry-over from other donors' samples. The specimen sequenced was PBMCs.

This CDR3 reads CAWGRQGASGYTF. For the CDR3, the DNA is TGTGCCTGGGGTCGACAGGGGGCTTCTGGCTACACCTTC. The rearrangement uses TRBV30 and TRBJ1-2; 10 bases are a match to TRBD1. The germline V gene encodes CDR1 GTSNPN and CDR2 SVGIG (reference sequence). V gave up 5 bases and J gave up 7 bases; unmatched junction bases: 7. This CDR3 is built from 13 residues.